A selection of T cell receptor beta chains follows, all from one sample in a study of blood T cell repertoires in COVID-19. This table comes from immunoSEQ multiplex PCR, and its TCRdb copy is limited to in-frame clones, with some not included. This table has some 66,000 clones, about 82% appearing once. The material sequenced was peripheral blood. All receptors derive from a man aged 45 to 65 with active COVID-19. The CDR3 runs from the conserved cysteine through the conserved F or W. The order of the fields is D gene, V gene, J gene, clone size, CDR3 protein, CDR3 DNA. D genes are given only for firm matches. Clone size is stated in some rows and not others, as once, few, many or a class when expanded.

D gene: TRBD1; V gene: TRBV6-5; J gene: TRBJ2-7; clone size: .; CDR3 protein: CASSYRWTGAGEQYF; CDR3 DNA: TGTGCCAGCAGTTACCGTTGGACAGGGGCTGGCGAGCAGTACTTC
D gene: TRBD1; V gene: TRBV3-1/TRBV3-2; J gene: TRBJ1-2; clone size: .; CDR3 protein: CASRRGTGGVYGYTF; CDR3 DNA: TGTGCCAGCAGACGCGGGACAGGGGGCGTTTATGGCTACACCTTC
D gene: TRBD2; V gene: TRBV5-4; J gene: TRBJ2-2; clone size: once; CDR3 protein: CASSLPAGVSGELFF; CDR3 DNA: TGTGCCAGCAGCTTACCTGCGGGAGTTAGCGGGGAGCTGTTTTTT
D gene: .; V gene: TRBV12-5; J gene: TRBJ1-5; clone size: .; CDR3 protein: CASGLADNQPQHF; CDR3 DNA: TGTGCTAGTGGTTTAGCCGACAATCAGCCCCAGCATTTT
D gene: TRBD1; V gene: TRBV6-6; J gene: TRBJ2-7; clone size: .; CDR3 protein: CASSSMGQGAGEQYF; CDR3 DNA: TGTGCCAGCAGTTCCATGGGACAGGGGGCTGGCGAGCAGTACTTC
D gene: .; V gene: TRBV6-5; J gene: TRBJ1-5; clone size: .; CDR3 protein: CASSLGADGNQPQHF; CDR3 DNA: TGTGCCAGCAGCCTGGGGGCCGACGGCAATCAGCCCCAGCATTTT
D gene: .; V gene: TRBV6-5; J gene: TRBJ1-1; clone size: .; CDR3 protein: CASSPVLNTEAFF; CDR3 DNA: TGTGCCAGCAGCCCAGTTTTGAACACTGAAGCTTTCTTT
D gene: .; V gene: TRBV3-1/TRBV3-2; J gene: TRBJ1-1; clone size: .; CDR3 protein: CASSPGMLINTEAFF; CDR3 DNA: TGTGCCAGCAGCCCAGGAATGTTAATAAACACTGAAGCTTTCTTT
D gene: TRBD1; V gene: TRBV7-9; J gene: TRBJ1-2; clone size: once; CDR3 protein: CASSSSGQNYGYTF; CDR3 DNA: TGTGCCAGCAGCTCATCGGGACAGAACTATGGCTACACCTTC
D gene: TRBD1; V gene: TRBV5-1; J gene: TRBJ1-6; clone size: few; CDR3 protein: CASSLVVGVTGGNSPLHF; CDR3 DNA: TGCGCCAGCAGCTTGGTCGTGGGTGTGACAGGGGGGAATTCACCCCTCCACTTT
D gene: TRBD2; V gene: TRBV6-4; J gene: TRBJ2-1; clone size: .; CDR3 protein: CASSLRGGGPYNEQFF; CDR3 DNA: TGTGCCAGCAGCCTAAGAGGCGGGGGACCCTACAATGAGCAGTTCTTC
D gene: TRBD1; V gene: TRBV5-4; J gene: TRBJ2-5; clone size: .; CDR3 protein: CASSSQGAGETQYF; CDR3 DNA: TGTGCCAGCAGCTCGCAGGGGGCAGGGGAGACCCAGTACTTC
D gene: .; V gene: TRBV18; J gene: TRBJ1-1; clone size: .; CDR3 protein: CASSHIARNTEAFF; CDR3 DNA: TGTGCCAGCTCGCACATCGCTCGAAACACTGAAGCTTTCTTT
D gene: TRBD2; V gene: TRBV10-3; J gene: TRBJ2-3; clone size: .; CDR3 protein: CAISVTSVGTDTQYF; CDR3 DNA: TGTGCCATCAGTGTAACTAGCGTGGGCACAGATACGCAGTATTTT
D gene: .; V gene: TRBV5-5; J gene: TRBJ2-3; clone size: .; CDR3 protein: CASSLGASLITDTQYF; CDR3 DNA: TGTGCCAGCAGCTTGGGGGCCAGTTTGATCACAGATACGCAGTATTTT
D gene: TRBD1; V gene: TRBV7-2; J gene: TRBJ1-2; clone size: .; CDR3 protein: CASSPNGQGHYGYTF; CDR3 DNA: TGTGCCAGCAGCCCAAACGGACAGGGGCACTATGGCTACACCTTC
D gene: TRBD1; V gene: TRBV28; J gene: TRBJ2-2; clone size: .; CDR3 protein: CASISQGANTGELFF; CDR3 DNA: TGTGCCAGCATTTCACAGGGGGCGAACACCGGGGAGCTGTTTTTT
D gene: .; V gene: TRBV7-9; J gene: TRBJ2-3; clone size: .; CDR3 protein: CASSLSGPTDTQYF; CDR3 DNA: TGTGCCAGCAGCCTTAGCGGCCCCACAGATACGCAGTATTTT
D gene: .; V gene: TRBV19; J gene: TRBJ1-2; clone size: .; CDR3 protein: CASSIGVTGSPLWYGYTF; CDR3 DNA: TGTGCCAGTAGTATCGGGGTGACAGGATCCCCACTATGGTATGGCTACACCTTC
D gene: .; V gene: TRBV28; J gene: TRBJ2-3; clone size: .; CDR3 protein: CASSPWTSTDTQYF; CDR3 DNA: TGTGCCAGCAGTCCCTGGACTAGCACAGATACGCAGTATTTT
D gene: TRBD2; V gene: TRBV6-4; J gene: TRBJ2-1; clone size: .; CDR3 protein: CASSDSELAGGRGNEQFF; CDR3 DNA: TGTGCCAGCAGTGACTCGGAACTAGCGGGAGGCCGGGGCAATGAGCAGTTCTTC
D gene: .; V gene: TRBV19; J gene: TRBJ1-5; clone size: .; CDR3 protein: CASSIGGHQPQHF; CDR3 DNA: TGTGCCAGTAGTATAGGAGGTCATCAGCCCCAGCATTTT
D gene: TRBD1; V gene: TRBV15; J gene: TRBJ1-2; clone size: .; CDR3 protein: CATSRGWGQGAGNYGYTF; CDR3 DNA: TGTGCCACCAGCAGAGGCTGGGGACAGGGGGCGGGAAACTATGGCTACACCTTC
D gene: .; V gene: TRBV12-3/TRBV12-4; J gene: TRBJ1-5; clone size: .; CDR3 protein: CASSLNSNQPQHF; CDR3 DNA: TGTGCCAGCAGTCTTAATAGCAATCAGCCCCAGCATTTT
D gene: .; V gene: TRBV7-9; J gene: TRBJ2-4; clone size: once; CDR3 protein: CASTWAGTNDNIQYF; CDR3 DNA: TGTGCCAGCACCTGGGCCGGGACAAACGACAACATTCAGTACTTC
D gene: .; V gene: TRBV3-1/TRBV3-2; J gene: TRBJ2-1; clone size: .; CDR3 protein: CASSQPGGLHNEQFF; CDR3 DNA: TGTGCCAGCAGCCAACCCGGGGGGCTTCACAATGAGCAGTTCTTC
D gene: TRBD1; V gene: TRBV2; J gene: TRBJ2-3; clone size: .; CDR3 protein: CASSGTGAPTDTQYF; CDR3 DNA: TGTGCCAGCAGTGGGACAGGGGCGCCCACAGATACGCAGTATTTT
D gene: TRBD1; V gene: TRBV7-8; J gene: TRBJ1-6; clone size: .; CDR3 protein: CASSPDRVGTPLHF; CDR3 DNA: TGTGCCAGCAGCCCGGACAGGGTTGGGACACCCCTCCACTTT
D gene: .; V gene: TRBV4-2; J gene: TRBJ1-1; clone size: few; CDR3 protein: CASSQEGGTEAFF; CDR3 DNA: TGTGCCAGCAGCCAAGAGGGGGGCACTGAAGCTTTCTTT
D gene: .; V gene: TRBV9; J gene: TRBJ2-5; clone size: once; CDR3 protein: CASSRIGTPGETQYF; CDR3 DNA: TGTGCCAGCAGCAGAATCGGGACTCCCGGAGAGACCCAGTACTTC
D gene: TRBD1; V gene: TRBV25-1; J gene: TRBJ1-5; clone size: once; CDR3 protein: CASSDPGTGNQPQHF; CDR3 DNA: TGTGCCAGCAGTGATCCCGGGACAGGCAATCAGCCCCAGCATTTT
D gene: .; V gene: TRBV28; J gene: TRBJ2-5; clone size: .; CDR3 protein: CASSIRQETQYF; CDR3 DNA: TGTGCCAGCAGTATCAGACAAGAGACCCAGTACTTC
D gene: TRBD2; V gene: TRBV27; J gene: TRBJ2-5; clone size: .; CDR3 protein: CASSLGTSPITQYF; CDR3 DNA: TGTGCCAGCAGTTTAGGGACTAGCCCGATAACCCAGTACTTC
D gene: TRBD1; V gene: TRBV6-6; J gene: TRBJ1-5; clone size: few; CDR3 protein: CASRGLVDRMDQPQHF; CDR3 DNA: TGTGCCAGCAGGGGGCTAGTGGACAGGATGGATCAGCCCCAGCATTTT
D gene: .; V gene: TRBV5-6; J gene: TRBJ2-6; clone size: .; CDR3 protein: CASSLTDYSGANVLTF; CDR3 DNA: TGTGCCAGCAGCTTGACAGATTACTCTGGGGCCAACGTCCTGACTTTC
D gene: .; V gene: TRBV30; J gene: TRBJ2-1; clone size: .; CDR3 protein: CAWSGKSYGEQFF; CDR3 DNA: TGTGCCTGGAGTGGCAAATCCTACGGTGAGCAGTTCTTC
D gene: .; V gene: TRBV12-3/TRBV12-4; J gene: TRBJ2-7; clone size: once; CDR3 protein: CASSFAYEQYF; CDR3 DNA: TGTGCCAGCAGTTTTGCGTACGAGCAGTACTTC
D gene: .; V gene: TRBV19; J gene: TRBJ1-1; clone size: .; CDR3 protein: CASRGGWNTEAFF; CDR3 DNA: TGTGCCAGTAGGGGGGGATGGAACACTGAAGCTTTCTTT
D gene: .; V gene: TRBV7-9; J gene: TRBJ2-2; clone size: .; CDR3 protein: CAAGRGSTGELFF; CDR3 DNA: TGTGCCGCGGGGAGGGGGTCGACCGGGGAGCTGTTTTTT
D gene: TRBD2; V gene: TRBV2; J gene: TRBJ2-3; clone size: .; CDR3 protein: CASSLSGGTNTQYF; CDR3 DNA: TGTGCCAGCAGTCTCAGCGGGGGCACGAATACGCAGTATTTT
D gene: .; V gene: TRBV6-1; J gene: TRBJ2-7; clone size: .; CDR3 protein: CASSELQGPFGEQYF; CDR3 DNA: TGTGCCAGCAGTGAATTACAGGGTCCATTTGGGGAGCAGTACTTC